These T cell receptor beta chains were read from a single sample in a study of blood T cell repertoires in COVID-19. Sequenced by immunoSEQ multiplex PCR; TCRdb stores in-frame clones only, minus some. In the table there are over 130,000 clones, over 80% of which are singletons. Material for sequencing was peripheral blood. These receptors were obtained from a woman older than 75 with acute or convalescent COVID-19. The CDR3 runs from the conserved cysteine through the conserved F or W. D genes are given only for firm matches. Clone size appears in some rows only: once, few, many, or a class for an expanded clone.

CDR3nt: TGTGCCAGCAGTGAACTGACTAGCGCACAAGAGACCCAGTACTTC
CDR3aa: CASSELTSAQETQYF
abundance: once
len: 15
v_gene: TRBV2
d_gene: TRBD2
j_gene: TRBJ2-5

CDR3nt: TGTGCCAGCAGCTTAGCTGGGACTAGCGGGGGTTCTATAGCCAAAAACATTCAGTACTTC
CDR3aa: CASSLAGTSGGSIAKNIQYF
abundance: NA
len: 20
v_gene: TRBV7-2
d_gene: TRBD2
j_gene: TRBJ2-4

CDR3nt: TGCGCCAGCAGCTTTGGGACAGTCTATAATTCACCCCTCCACTTT
CDR3aa: CASSFGTVYNSPLHF
abundance: NA
len: 15
v_gene: TRBV5-1
d_gene: TRBD1
j_gene: TRBJ1-6

CDR3nt: TGTGCCAGCAGCTTAGTGGGGGGGCCTCCCTACAATGAGCAGTTCTTC
CDR3aa: CASSLVGGPPYNEQFF
abundance: NA
len: 16
v_gene: TRBV7-2
d_gene: NA
j_gene: TRBJ2-1

CDR3nt: TGTGCCAGCAGCATACAGGGGAATGAGCAGTTCTTC
CDR3aa: CASSIQGNEQFF
abundance: NA
len: 12
v_gene: TRBV7-9
d_gene: TRBD1
j_gene: TRBJ2-1

CDR3nt: TGTGCCAGCAGTTACACTAAAAAGGCTGAAGCTTTCTTT
CDR3aa: CASSYTKKAEAFF
abundance: NA
len: 13
v_gene: TRBV6-5
d_gene: NA
j_gene: TRBJ1-1

CDR3nt: TGTGCCAGCAGCAGACAGGGGGTCTACGAGCAGTACTTC
CDR3aa: CASSRQGVYEQYF
abundance: NA
len: 13
v_gene: TRBV6-5
d_gene: TRBD1
j_gene: TRBJ2-7

CDR3nt: TGTGCCACCCCATCGGGGGGCGCGAACTATGGCTACACCTTC
CDR3aa: CATPSGGANYGYTF
abundance: NA
len: 14
v_gene: TRBV28
d_gene: NA
j_gene: TRBJ1-2

CDR3nt: TGCGCCAGCAGTTCCCAGGGAAGGAATTCACCCCTCCACTTT
CDR3aa: CASSSQGRNSPLHF
abundance: NA
len: 14
v_gene: TRBV5-1
d_gene: NA
j_gene: TRBJ1-6

CDR3nt: TGTGCCAGCAGCTTAGGGCTAGCGGGGGGCCTGTCTCGAAAGTCTGAGCAGTTCTTC
CDR3aa: CASSLGLAGGLSRKSEQFF
abundance: once
len: 19
v_gene: TRBV7-8
d_gene: TRBD2
j_gene: TRBJ2-1

CDR3nt: TGTGCCTGGAGTATGACAGACGGGAGTCAGCCCCAGCATTTT
CDR3aa: CAWSMTDGSQPQHF
abundance: NA
len: 14
v_gene: TRBV30
d_gene: NA
j_gene: TRBJ1-5

CDR3nt: TGTGCCAGCAGCTTTATGACAACTGAAGCCCGCTATGGCTACACCTTC
CDR3aa: CASSFMTTEARYGYTF
abundance: NA
len: 16
v_gene: TRBV5-6
d_gene: NA
j_gene: TRBJ1-2

CDR3nt: TGTGCCAGCAGTTACGACAGGATTTATAGCAATCAGCCCCAGCATTTT
CDR3aa: CASSYDRIYSNQPQHF
abundance: once
len: 16
v_gene: TRBV2
d_gene: NA
j_gene: TRBJ1-5

CDR3nt: TGTGCCAGCAGCTTAACACCAGCGCCAGATACGCAGTATTTT
CDR3aa: CASSLTPAPDTQYF
abundance: NA
len: 14
v_gene: TRBV7-3
d_gene: NA
j_gene: TRBJ2-3

CDR3nt: TGTGCCAGCAGCTTCAGCGGAACTAGCACAGATACGCAGTATTTT
CDR3aa: CASSFSGTSTDTQYF
abundance: NA
len: 15
v_gene: TRBV11-2
d_gene: NA
j_gene: TRBJ2-3

CDR3nt: TGTGCCAGCATCCTAGGACATCCCTCCTCCTACAATGAGCAGTTCTTC
CDR3aa: CASILGHPSSYNEQFF
abundance: NA
len: 16
v_gene: TRBV7-6
d_gene: NA
j_gene: TRBJ2-1

CDR3nt: TGTGCCAGCAGTTACGGCGGGGGGGCCACCGAGCAGTTCTTC
CDR3aa: CASSYGGGATEQFF
abundance: NA
len: 14
v_gene: TRBV6-2/TRBV6-3
d_gene: TRBD2
j_gene: TRBJ2-1

CDR3nt: TGCGCCAGCAGCGGGATTGCTAGCGCAGAAGAGACCCAGTACTTC
CDR3aa: CASSGIASAEETQYF
abundance: NA
len: 15
v_gene: TRBV5-1
d_gene: NA
j_gene: TRBJ2-5

CDR3nt: TGTGCCAGCATACAGGGCAATAGCAATCAGCCCCAGCATTTT
CDR3aa: CASIQGNSNQPQHF
abundance: NA
len: 14
v_gene: TRBV6-5
d_gene: NA
j_gene: TRBJ1-5

CDR3nt: TGTGCCAGCAGACGGACAGGGAGAAATGGCTACACCTTC
CDR3aa: CASRRTGRNGYTF
abundance: once
len: 13
v_gene: TRBV21-1
d_gene: NA
j_gene: TRBJ1-2

CDR3nt: TGTGCCAGCAGCTTAATCCAGACTTCTGAGCAGTTCTTC
CDR3aa: CASSLIQTSEQFF
abundance: NA
len: 13
v_gene: TRBV7-3
d_gene: NA
j_gene: TRBJ2-1

CDR3nt: TGTGCCAGCAGTTCGACAGGGGTACATCGGGGCTACACCTTC
CDR3aa: CASSSTGVHRGYTF
abundance: NA
len: 14
v_gene: TRBV27
d_gene: TRBD1
j_gene: TRBJ1-2

CDR3nt: TGTGCCAGCGGAACAGGGAGAAATTCACCCCTCCACTTT
CDR3aa: CASGTGRNSPLHF
abundance: NA
len: 13
v_gene: TRBV7-3
d_gene: NA
j_gene: TRBJ1-6

CDR3nt: TGTGCCAGCAGTCCACCAGGGCTTTATGGCTACACCTTC
CDR3aa: CASSPPGLYGYTF
abundance: NA
len: 13
v_gene: TRBV25-1
d_gene: NA
j_gene: TRBJ1-2

CDR3nt: TGTGCCAGCAGCCCCAGGACTAGCGGGGGGGGTCGTTACACCGGGGAGCTGTTTTTT
CDR3aa: CASSPRTSGGGRYTGELFF
abundance: NA
len: 19
v_gene: TRBV7-6
d_gene: TRBD2
j_gene: TRBJ2-2

CDR3nt: TGTGCCAGCAGCTCCTTTCCCGGGGAGCTGTTTTTT
CDR3aa: CASSSFPGELFF
abundance: few
len: 12
v_gene: TRBV7-3
d_gene: NA
j_gene: TRBJ2-2

CDR3nt: TGTGCCAGCAGCAATAGCGGGGACCTTCGCACAGATACGCAGTATTTT
CDR3aa: CASSNSGDLRTDTQYF
abundance: NA
len: 16
v_gene: TRBV4-2
d_gene: TRBD2
j_gene: TRBJ2-3

CDR3nt: TGTGCCAGCTCCTTCGGACAGAACCCCTACGAGCAGTACTTC
CDR3aa: CASSFGQNPYEQYF
abundance: NA
len: 14
v_gene: TRBV18
d_gene: NA
j_gene: TRBJ2-7

CDR3nt: TGTGCCAGCAGTACGCTCAGGGTTATAAATGAGCAGTTCTTC
CDR3aa: CASSTLRVINEQFF
abundance: NA
len: 14
v_gene: TRBV6-5
d_gene: NA
j_gene: TRBJ2-1

CDR3nt: TGTGCCAGCAGCCAATCATTTATGAGCAATCAGCCCCAGCATTTT
CDR3aa: CASSQSFMSNQPQHF
abundance: NA
len: 15
v_gene: TRBV16
d_gene: NA
j_gene: TRBJ1-5

CDR3nt: TGCGCCAGCGCTGAAAGGGGGCGCGGGGAGACCCAGTACTTC
CDR3aa: CASAERGRGETQYF
abundance: NA
len: 14
v_gene: TRBV5-1
d_gene: TRBD1
j_gene: TRBJ2-5

CDR3nt: TGTGCCAGCAGCGACCGGGACTGGGGGGGTCAGCCCCAGCATTTT
CDR3aa: CASSDRDWGGQPQHF
abundance: NA
len: 15
v_gene: TRBV5-6
d_gene: NA
j_gene: TRBJ1-5

CDR3nt: TGTGCCAGTAGTATAGTCCCGCCAGGCCTGGGCTATGGCTACACCTTC
CDR3aa: CASSIVPPGLGYGYTF
abundance: NA
len: 16
v_gene: TRBV19
d_gene: NA
j_gene: TRBJ1-2

CDR3nt: TGTGCCTGGAGTGTTGCGGGGCGAGATGAAAAACTGTTTTTT
CDR3aa: CAWSVAGRDEKLFF
abundance: NA
len: 14
v_gene: TRBV30
d_gene: NA
j_gene: TRBJ1-4

CDR3nt: TGCAGCGTTGAAGGGCCCGAATTTTCCTACAATGAGCAGTTCTTC
CDR3aa: CSVEGPEFSYNEQFF
abundance: NA
len: 15
v_gene: TRBV29-1
d_gene: NA
j_gene: TRBJ2-1

CDR3nt: TGTGCCAGCAGCCGAGAGGGGCGGGGTGGCTACACCTTC
CDR3aa: CASSREGRGGYTF
abundance: NA
len: 13
v_gene: TRBV7-2
d_gene: NA
j_gene: TRBJ1-2

CDR3nt: TGCAGCGCGGTTAGGGACACCATGACGTTTAGTGGCTACACCTTC
CDR3aa: CSAVRDTMTFSGYTF
abundance: NA
len: 15
v_gene: TRBV29-1
d_gene: NA
j_gene: TRBJ1-2

CDR3nt: TGCGCCAGCAGCCAAGATTACAGGGTCGACATCTATGGCTACACCTTC
CDR3aa: CASSQDYRVDIYGYTF
abundance: NA
len: 16
v_gene: TRBV4-3
d_gene: NA
j_gene: TRBJ1-2

CDR3nt: TGTGCCAGCTCATTTGGGACAGGGTTGGATGGCTACACCTTC
CDR3aa: CASSFGTGLDGYTF
abundance: NA
len: 14
v_gene: TRBV18
d_gene: TRBD1
j_gene: TRBJ1-2

CDR3nt: TGTGCCAGCAGCGAGGACAGGGTTAATGAAAAACTGTTTTTT
CDR3aa: CASSEDRVNEKLFF
abundance: NA
len: 14
v_gene: TRBV5-6
d_gene: TRBD1
j_gene: TRBJ1-4

CDR3nt: TGCGCCAGCAGCCAAGGGACAGCGAACACTGAAGCTTTCTTT
CDR3aa: CASSQGTANTEAFF
abundance: NA
len: 14
v_gene: TRBV5-1
d_gene: TRBD1
j_gene: TRBJ1-1

CDR3nt: TGTGCCAGCGGAGGGGTTTCAGGAAACACCATATATTTT
CDR3aa: CASGGVSGNTIYF
abundance: NA
len: 13
v_gene: TRBV9
d_gene: NA
j_gene: TRBJ1-3

CDR3nt: TGCGCCAGCAGCCAAGATTGGGGAAAGTCTAGCGGCTCCTACGAGCAGTACTTC
CDR3aa: CASSQDWGKSSGSYEQYF
abundance: NA
len: 18
v_gene: TRBV4-3
d_gene: TRBD2
j_gene: TRBJ2-7

CDR3nt: TGTGCCAGCAGTTACTGGAGGCCTGGACGAGGCTCGGGCTACACCTTC
CDR3aa: CASSYWRPGRGSGYTF
abundance: NA
len: 16
v_gene: TRBV6-5
d_gene: NA
j_gene: TRBJ1-2

CDR3nt: TGTGCCAGCTCACCCCAGGCCTTAAATCAGCCCCAGCATTTT
CDR3aa: CASSPQALNQPQHF
abundance: NA
len: 14
v_gene: TRBV18
d_gene: NA
j_gene: TRBJ1-5

CDR3nt: TGTGCCAGCAGCTTTGGCACAGGGCGACCCACTGAAGCTTTCTTT
CDR3aa: CASSFGTGRPTEAFF
abundance: NA
len: 15
v_gene: TRBV11-2
d_gene: NA
j_gene: TRBJ1-1